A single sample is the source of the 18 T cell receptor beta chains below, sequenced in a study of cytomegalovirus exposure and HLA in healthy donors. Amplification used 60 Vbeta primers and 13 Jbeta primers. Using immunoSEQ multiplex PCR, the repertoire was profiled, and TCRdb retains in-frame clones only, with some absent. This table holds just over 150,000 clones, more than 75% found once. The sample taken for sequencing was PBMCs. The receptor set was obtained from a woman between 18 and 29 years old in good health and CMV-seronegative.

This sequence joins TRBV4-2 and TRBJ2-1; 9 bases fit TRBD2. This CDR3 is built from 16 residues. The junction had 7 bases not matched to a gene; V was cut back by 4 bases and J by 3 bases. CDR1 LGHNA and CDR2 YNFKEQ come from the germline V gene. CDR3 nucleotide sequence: TGTGCCAGCAGCCCCCTAGCGGGAACCCTCTACAATGAGCAGTTCTTC. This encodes CASSPLAGTLYNEQFF.

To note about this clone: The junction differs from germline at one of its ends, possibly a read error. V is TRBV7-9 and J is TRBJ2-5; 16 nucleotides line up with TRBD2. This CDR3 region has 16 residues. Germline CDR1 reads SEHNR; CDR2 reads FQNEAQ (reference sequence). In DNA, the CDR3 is TGTTCCAGCAGCTCTGGTGGAGGGACTAGCGGGAGGGTCCAGTACTTC. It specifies CSSSSGGGTSGRVQYF. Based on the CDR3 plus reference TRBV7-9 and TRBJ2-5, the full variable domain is DTGVSQNPRHKITKRGQNVTFRCDPISEHNRLYWYRQTLGQGPEFLTYFQNEAQLEKSRLLSDRFSAERPKGSFSTLEIQRTEQGDSAMYLCSSSSGGGTSGRVQYFGPGTRLLVL.

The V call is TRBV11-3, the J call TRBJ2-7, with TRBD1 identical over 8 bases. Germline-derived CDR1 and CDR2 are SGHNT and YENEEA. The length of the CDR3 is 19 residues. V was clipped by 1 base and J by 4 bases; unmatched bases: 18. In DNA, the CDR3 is TGTGCCAGCAGCTTAGGGTTTTTTGATGGGACAGGTCCGACTTACGAGCAGTACTTC. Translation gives CASSLGFFDGTGPTYEQYF.

CDR3 DNA: TGTGCCAGTAGTTCGCAGGGGACAGGGTCTTCACCCCTCCACTTT. It is translated as CASSSQGTGSSPLHF. V is TRBV2 and J is TRBJ1-6; TRBD1 aligns across 9 bases. This CDR3 contains 15 residues. V lost 9 bases to trimming and J lost 9 bases; unmatched junction nucleotides: 12. From germline, CDR1 is SNHLY and CDR2 FYNNEI.

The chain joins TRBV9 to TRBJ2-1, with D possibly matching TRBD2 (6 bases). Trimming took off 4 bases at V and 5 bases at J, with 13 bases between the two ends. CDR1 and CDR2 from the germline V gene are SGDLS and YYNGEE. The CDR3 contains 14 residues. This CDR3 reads CASSLGLTNNEQFF. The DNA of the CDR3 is TGTGCCAGCAGCCTGGGACTTACCAACAATGAGCAGTTCTTC.

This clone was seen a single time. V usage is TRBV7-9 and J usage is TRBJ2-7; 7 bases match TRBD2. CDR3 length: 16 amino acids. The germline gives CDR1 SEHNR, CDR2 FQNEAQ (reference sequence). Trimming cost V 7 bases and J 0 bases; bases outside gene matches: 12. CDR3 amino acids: CASTSQRGRSSYEQYF. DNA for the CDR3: TGTGCCAGCACCTCCCAGCGGGGCCGGAGCTCCTACGAGCAGTACTTC.

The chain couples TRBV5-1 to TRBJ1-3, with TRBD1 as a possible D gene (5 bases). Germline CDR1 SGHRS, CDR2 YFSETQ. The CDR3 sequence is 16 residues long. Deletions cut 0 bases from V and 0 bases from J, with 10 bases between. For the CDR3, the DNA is TGCGCCAGCAGCTTGGCCGGGGGGGGCTCTGGAAACACCATATATTTT. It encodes CASSLAGGGSGNTIYF.

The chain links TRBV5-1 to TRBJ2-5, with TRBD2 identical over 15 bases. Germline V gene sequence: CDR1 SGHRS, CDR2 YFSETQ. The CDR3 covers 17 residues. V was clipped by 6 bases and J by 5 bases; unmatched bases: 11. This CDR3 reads CASKSGLAGGKLETQYF. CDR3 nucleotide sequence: TGCGCCAGCAAAAGTGGACTAGCGGGGGGGAAATTGGAGACCCAGTACTTC.

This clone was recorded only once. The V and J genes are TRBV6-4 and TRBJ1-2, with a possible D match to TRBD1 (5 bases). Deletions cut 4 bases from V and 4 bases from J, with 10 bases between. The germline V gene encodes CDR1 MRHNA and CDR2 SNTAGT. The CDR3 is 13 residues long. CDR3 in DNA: TGTGCCAGCAGTGCCGGGGGAAGCTATGGCTACACCTTC. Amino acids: CASSAGGSYGYTF.

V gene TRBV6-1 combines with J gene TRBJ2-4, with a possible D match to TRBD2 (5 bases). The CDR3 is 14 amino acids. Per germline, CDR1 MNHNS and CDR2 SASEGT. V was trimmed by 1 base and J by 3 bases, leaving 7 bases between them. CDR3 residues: CASSEGGVKNIQYF. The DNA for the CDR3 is TGTGCCAGCAGTGAAGGGGGAGTCAAAAACATTCAGTACTTC.

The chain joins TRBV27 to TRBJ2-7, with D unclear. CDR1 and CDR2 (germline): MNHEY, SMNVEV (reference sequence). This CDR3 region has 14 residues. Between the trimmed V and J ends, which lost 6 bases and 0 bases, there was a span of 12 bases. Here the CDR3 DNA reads TGTGCCAGCAGACACTACCAGAACTCCTACGAGCAGTACTTC. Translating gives CASRHYQNSYEQYF.

The CDR3 sequence is CASSRTGTYGYTF. In nucleotides, the CDR3 is TGCGCCAGCAGCCGGACAGGGACCTATGGCTACACCTTC. This sequence joins TRBV10-1 and TRBJ1-2; 8 bases fit TRBD1. The CDR3 runs 13 residues. Trimming took 6 bases from V and 4 from J; bases not matched to a gene: 4. Germline V gives CDR1 WNHNN, CDR2 SYGVQD (reference sequence).

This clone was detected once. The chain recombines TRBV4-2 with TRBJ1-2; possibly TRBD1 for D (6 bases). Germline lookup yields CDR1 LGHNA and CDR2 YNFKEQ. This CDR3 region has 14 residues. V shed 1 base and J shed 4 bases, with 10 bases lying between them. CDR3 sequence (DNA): TGTGCCAGCAGCCAAGTAGGACAGATCTATGGCTACACCTTC. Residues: CASSQVGQIYGYTF.

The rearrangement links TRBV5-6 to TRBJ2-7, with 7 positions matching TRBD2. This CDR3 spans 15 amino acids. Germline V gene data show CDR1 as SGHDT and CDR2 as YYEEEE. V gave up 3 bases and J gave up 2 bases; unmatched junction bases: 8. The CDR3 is CASSSTGGGPYEQYF. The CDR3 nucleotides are TGTGCCAGCAGCTCCACCGGCGGGGGACCCTACGAGCAGTACTTC.

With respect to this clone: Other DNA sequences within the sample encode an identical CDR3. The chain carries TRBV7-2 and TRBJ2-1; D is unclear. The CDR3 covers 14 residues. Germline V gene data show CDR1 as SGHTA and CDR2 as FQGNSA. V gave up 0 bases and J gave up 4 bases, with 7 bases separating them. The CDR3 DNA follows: TGTGCCAGCAGCTTAGCAGCACCATACAATGAGCAGTTCTTC. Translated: CASSLAAPYNEQFF. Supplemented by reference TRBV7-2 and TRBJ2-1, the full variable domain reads GAGVSQSPSNKVTEKGKDVELRCDPISGHTALYWYRQSLGQGLEFLIYFQGNSAPDKSGLPSDRFSAERTGGSVSTLTIQRTQQEDSAVYLCASSLAAPYNEQFFGPGTRLTVL.

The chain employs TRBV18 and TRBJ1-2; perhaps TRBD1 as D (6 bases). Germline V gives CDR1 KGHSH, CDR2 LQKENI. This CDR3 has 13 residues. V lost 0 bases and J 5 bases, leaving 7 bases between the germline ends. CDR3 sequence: CASSPPRGYGYTF. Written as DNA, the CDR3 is TGTGCCAGCTCACCACCGAGGGGGTATGGCTACACCTTC.

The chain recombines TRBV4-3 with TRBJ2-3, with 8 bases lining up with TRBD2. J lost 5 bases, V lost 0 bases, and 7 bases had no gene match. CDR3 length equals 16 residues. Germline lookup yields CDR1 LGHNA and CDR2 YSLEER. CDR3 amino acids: CASSQERGAGGDTQYF. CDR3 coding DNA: TGCGCCAGCAGCCAAGAGCGGGGGGCGGGGGGAGATACGCAGTATTTT.

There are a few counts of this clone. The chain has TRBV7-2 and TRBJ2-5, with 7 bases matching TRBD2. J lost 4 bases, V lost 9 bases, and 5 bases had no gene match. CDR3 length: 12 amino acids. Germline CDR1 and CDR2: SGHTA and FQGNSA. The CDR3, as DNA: TGTGCCAGTGGCGGGGGAAGAGAGACCCAGTACTTC. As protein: CASGGGRETQYF.